These 18 T cell receptor beta chains were sequenced from one sample in a study of spatial heterogeneity in lung cancer (dated by TCRdb to about 2019). Sample time point, as interpreted from the label and publication: blood at routine non-recurrence follow-up after resection. Library preparation was by 5' RACE. The sequencing machine was a NextSeq 500. The public sequencing data were trimmed at Q25 with fastp and processed into clonotypes with MiXCR by TCRdb, which kept only in-frame beta chains. One record per CDR3 amino acid sequence lists the most common genes and DNA. Here the sample has about 70,000 distinct CDR3 sequences; over 7% occur a single time. Of the sample, under 2.5% falls within the top ten clones. Here the sequenced sample was PBMCs, taken at follow-up. Receptor source: a female donor with early-stage non-small cell lung cancer.

This clonotype was counted between two and nine times. CDR3 DNA: TGTGCCAGCAGCTTCGCCTCGTATGGCTACACCTTC. It specifies CASSFASYGYTF. The J gene is TRBJ1-2, the V gene TRBV7-9; D is ambiguous. Trimming took 3 bases from V and 5 from J, leaving 7 bases between them. This CDR3 has 12 residues. Germline assignment: CDR1 SEHNR and CDR2 FQNEAQ (reference sequence).

This clonotype showed up many times. The chain couples TRBV19 to TRBJ2-2; D is uncertain. In germline, CDR1 is LNHDA, CDR2 SQIVND (reference sequence). This CDR3 contains 14 residues. The germline V and J ends were trimmed by 2 bases and 4 bases, with 8 bases remaining between them. The DNA of the CDR3 is TGTGCCAGTAGTATATTGAGCGTCACCGGGGAGCTGTTTTTT. Translated: CASSILSVTGELFF. The full variable domain, in which reference TRBV19 and TRBJ2-2 provide the parts outside the CDR3, is DGGITQSPKYLFRKEGQNVTLSCEQNLNHDAMYWYRQDPGQGLRLIYYSQIVNDFQKGDIAEGYSVSREKKESFPLTVTSAQKNPTAFYLCASSILSVTGELFFGEGSRLTVL.

There are many counts of this clonotype. This sequence joins TRBV12-3 or TRBV12-4 and TRBJ2-5; D ambiguous. Trimming removed 6 bases at V and 4 bases at J, with 9 bases between. This CDR3 comprises 12 residues. CDR3 amino acids: CASSPGRETQYF. The CDR3 nucleotides read TGTGCCAGCAGCCCCGGACGAGAGACCCAGTACTTC.

Many counts were recorded for this clonotype. The chain joins TRBV5-1 to TRBJ2-1, with TRBD2 identical over 7 bases. This CDR3 has 14 residues. Trimming cost V 3 bases and J 8 bases; bases outside gene matches: 8. In germline, CDR1 is SGHRS, CDR2 YFSETQ. The CDR3 DNA follows: TGCGCCAGCAGCTGGGCGGGGACTATGGATGAGCAGTTCTTC. Its protein is CASSWAGTMDEQFF.

This clonotype has a count of ten or more. J is TRBJ2-7 and V is TRBV11-2; D is uncertain. V lost 1 base, J lost 3 bases, and 1 base lay in between. Germline V gene lookup returns CDR1 SGHAT and CDR2 FQNNGV. The CDR3 is made up of 11 amino acids. The CDR3 protein is CASSLVYEQYF. In DNA form, the CDR3 reads TGTGCCAGCAGCTTAGTCTACGAGCAGTACTTC.

The V gene is TRBV12-3 or TRBV12-4, the J gene TRBJ2-7; D might be TRBD2 (6 bases). The CDR3 loop spans 14 amino acids. Trimming removed 8 bases from V and 2 bases from J, with 16 bases in between. Here the CDR3 DNA reads TGTGCCAGCGCTCCCGGGACTGGGCCCTACGAGCAGTACTTC. As protein: CASAPGTGPYEQYF.

This clonotype was counted many times. The rearrangement links TRBV7-3 to TRBJ2-1; D gene uncertain. Germline loops: CDR1 SGHTA, CDR2 FQGTGA. V shed 4 bases and J shed 5 bases, with 12 bases lying between them. CDR3 length: 14 amino acids. This CDR3 reads CASSSGRGNNEQFF. For the CDR3, the DNA is TGTGCCAGCAGCTCCGGACGAGGTAACAATGAGCAGTTCTTC.

There are many counts of this clonotype. The gene calls are TRBV12-3 or TRBV12-4 and TRBJ2-5; 9 bases map to TRBD1. The CDR3 extends over 16 amino acids. Trimming cost V 5 bases and J 2 bases; bases outside gene matches: 9. CDR3 sequence: CASSPGTGITQETQYF. In DNA form, the CDR3 reads TGTGCCAGCAGTCCGGGGACAGGGATTACACAAGAGACCCAGTACTTC.

This clonotype was observed a few times. This chain joins TRBV7-9 and TRBJ2-1; 8 bases map to TRBD1. CDR1 is SEHNR, CDR2 FQNEAQ, per germline (reference sequence). The CDR3 extends over 16 amino acids. Trimming took 5 bases from V and 0 from J; bases not matched to a gene: 6. The CDR3 DNA reads as TGTGCCAGCAGCCCGAGGACAGGGAGCTCCTACAATGAGCAGTTCTTC. This gives the protein CASSPRTGSSYNEQFF.

This clonotype was counted many times. The chain joins TRBV27 to TRBJ2-7; D may be TRBD2 (6 bases). V was pared by 6 bases and J by 7 bases, with 13 bases between. Germline-derived CDR1 and CDR2 are MNHEY and SMNVEV (reference sequence). There are 12 residues in the CDR3. CDR3 sequence: CASRPAGREQYF. The DNA of the CDR3 is TGTGCCAGCAGGCCAGCGGGCAGAGAGCAGTACTTC.

In this sample, this clonotype turned up many times. This chain joins TRBV18 and TRBJ2-2; TRBD1 agrees at 7 bases. CDR1 is KGHSH and CDR2 is LQKENI in the germline V gene. The CDR3 is 16 amino acids. V was pared by 6 bases and J by 2 bases, with 9 bases of the junction left unmatched. CDR3 coding DNA: TGTGCCAGCTCCCCAACTCGGACAGGAAACACCGGGGAGCTGTTTTTT. This encodes CASSPTRTGNTGELFF.

This clonotype showed up many times. The V gene is TRBV10-2, the J gene TRBJ1-5; 8 nucleotides align to TRBD1. The CDR3 has 14 amino acids. Germline lookup yields CDR1 WSHSY and CDR2 SAAADI. Losses at the gene ends were 3 bases for V and 5 bases for J; bases not matched to a gene: 3. The CDR3 spells CASSDPGGYQPQHF. The CDR3 region has the DNA TGCGCCAGCAGTGACCCAGGGGGCTATCAGCCCCAGCATTTT.

There are many counts of this clonotype. The chain carries TRBV29-1 and TRBJ1-2; possible D gene TRBD1, 5 bases. The germline gives CDR1 SQVTM, CDR2 ANQGSEA. CDR3 size: 11 residues. With 6 bases removed from V and 4 bases from J, the gap between germline ends came to 9 bases. CDR3 in amino acids: CSVQGLYGYTF. The CDR3 DNA sequence: TGCAGCGTGCAGGGACTCTATGGCTACACCTTC.

This clonotype was seen at least ten times. J is TRBJ2-2 and V is TRBV7-9; the D gene is possibly TRBD1 (5 bases). Germline lookup yields CDR1 SEHNR and CDR2 FQNEAQ (reference sequence). V was pared by 5 bases and J by 4 bases, with 14 bases between. This CDR3 spans 15 amino acids. The CDR3 loop reads CASSPPWGGTGELFF. The DNA for the CDR3 is TGTGCCAGCAGCCCTCCGTGGGGCGGCACCGGGGAGCTGTTTTTT. Together with reference TRBV7-9 and TRBJ2-2, the CDR3 gives the full variable domain: DTGVSQNPRHKITKRGQNVTFRCDPISEHNRLYWYRQTLGQGPEFLTYFQNEAQLEKSRLLSDRFSAERPKGSFSTLEIQRTEQGDSAMYLCASSPPWGGTGELFFGEGSRLTVL.

This clonotype was observed at least ten times. The chain combines TRBV7-9 with TRBJ1-5; a weak D match, TRBD1 (5 bases). This CDR3 has 16 residues. CDR1 SEHNR and CDR2 FQNEAQ come from the germline V gene (reference sequence). Trimming pared 1 base from V and 5 bases from J, leaving 15 bases between. CDR3 DNA sequence: TGTGCCAGCAGCTTAGGAGGGACCCAAGTAGATCAGCCCCAGCATTTT. It yields the protein CASSLGGTQVDQPQHF.

The table lists this clonotype with a few counts. The chain joins TRBV29-1 to TRBJ2-1; 7 nucleotides line up with TRBD2. Germline assignment: CDR1 SQVTM and CDR2 ANQGSEA. With V trimmed by 7 bases and J by 6 bases, 15 bases remained unmatched. The CDR3 has 15 residues. CDR3 residues: CSAPTWAGVLNEQFF. CDR3 nucleotides: TGCAGCGCTCCCACCTGGGCGGGAGTTCTCAATGAGCAGTTCTTC.

This clonotype was recorded at least ten times. J is TRBJ1-3 and V is TRBV30; no reliable D call. V lost 5 bases, J lost 0 bases, and 5 bases lay in between. This CDR3 is built from 12 residues. Germline V lookup: CDR1 GTSNPN, CDR2 SVGIG (reference sequence). CDR3 coding DNA: TGTGCCTGGGCTTACTCTGGAAACACCATATATTTT. It codes for CAWAYSGNTIYF. Variable domain in full (rest from reference TRBV30 and TRBJ1-3): SQTIHQWPATLVQPVGSPLSLECTVEGTSNPNLYWYRQAAGRGLQLLFYSVGIGQISSEVPQNLSASRPQDRQFILSSKKLLLSDSGFYLCAWAYSGNTIYFGEGSWLTVV.

This clonotype was observed a few times. The genes are TRBV20-1 and TRBJ2-5; TRBD2 agrees at 11 bases. The CDR3 contains 13 residues. The germline V gene encodes CDR1 DFQATT and CDR2 SNEGSKA (reference sequence). V was pared by 6 bases and J by 3 bases, with 3 bases of the junction left unmatched. DNA of the CDR3: TGCAGTGCCCCGGGACTAGCGGAAGAGACCCAGTACTTC. This encodes CSAPGLAEETQYF.